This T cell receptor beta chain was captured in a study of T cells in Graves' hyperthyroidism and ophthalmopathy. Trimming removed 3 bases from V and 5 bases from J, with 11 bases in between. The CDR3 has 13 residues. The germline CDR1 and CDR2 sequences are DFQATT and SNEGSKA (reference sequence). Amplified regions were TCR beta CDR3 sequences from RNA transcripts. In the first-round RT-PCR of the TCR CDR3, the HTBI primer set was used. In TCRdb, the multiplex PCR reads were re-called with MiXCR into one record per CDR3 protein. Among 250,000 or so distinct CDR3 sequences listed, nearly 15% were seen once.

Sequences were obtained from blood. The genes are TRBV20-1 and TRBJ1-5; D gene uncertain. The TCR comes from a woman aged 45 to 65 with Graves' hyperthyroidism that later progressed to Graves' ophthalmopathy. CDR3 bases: TGCAGTGCTAGGAGGCAGATACATCAGCCCCAGCATTTT. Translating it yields CSARRQIHQPQHF.